Below are 19 T cell receptor beta chains sequenced from a single sample in a study of somatic mutations in cytotoxic T cells in rheumatoid arthritis. Assay used: immunoSEQ multiplex PCR; TCRdb lists only in-frame clones, some missing. Of approximately 3,800 clones listed, 60% to 80% are singletons. Sequencing was done on a sample of CD8+ T cells sorted from blood. These receptors came from an adult with rheumatoid arthritis.

The chain couples TRBV29-1 to TRBJ2-2, with D unclear. The V end was cut by 4 bases, the J end by 3 bases, with 6 bases between. The CDR3 extends over 12 amino acids. The V gene's germline CDR1 is SQVTM and CDR2 ANQGSEA. DNA for the CDR3: TGCAGCGTTGCACTCCACACCGGGGAGCTGTTTTTT. Translating it yields CSVALHTGELFF.

The chain recombines TRBV27 with TRBJ2-3; weak D call: TRBD1 (5 bases). V lost 7 bases to trimming and J lost 4 bases, with 15 bases between them. The CDR3 has 14 amino acids. Per germline, CDR1 MNHEY and CDR2 SMNVEV (reference sequence). In nucleotides, the CDR3 is TGTGCCAGCACCCCCGACAGTGGCGCAGATACGCAGTATTTT. It yields the protein CASTPDSGADTQYF.

V and J are TRBV7-8 and TRBJ1-5, with a possible D match to TRBD1 (5 bases). The CDR3 has 14 amino acids. V was trimmed by 5 bases and J by 7 bases, leaving 15 bases between them. Looked up from germline, CDR1 is SGHVS and CDR2 is FQNEAQ. The CDR3 region is CASSGGGSGQPQHF. DNA for the CDR3: TGTGCCAGCAGCGGTGGGGGTTCAGGACAGCCCCAGCATTTT.

The CDR3 nucleotides read TGTGCCAGCAGGAAGGGAGCGAACACCGGGGAGCTGTTTTTT. Residues: CASRKGANTGELFF. The J gene is TRBJ2-2, the V gene TRBV6-5, with a weak D call TRBD2 (5 bases). The length of the CDR3 is 14 residues. V was pared by 6 bases and J by 0 bases, with 8 bases between. Germline loops: CDR1 MNHEY, CDR2 SVGAGI.

CDR3 nucleotide sequence: TGTGCCAGCAGCCCCGCAGGGGCCAGATTGGAGACCCAGTACTTC. Translation gives CASSPAGARLETQYF. The rearrangement joins TRBV5-5 to TRBJ2-5; maybe TRBD1 (6 bases). The CDR3 sequence is 15 residues long. Germline V lookup: CDR1 SGHKS, CDR2 YYEKEE (reference sequence). V was trimmed by 4 bases and J by 5 bases, leaving 18 bases between them.

The chain has TRBV7-2 and TRBJ2-5; 7 bases match TRBD2. This CDR3 has 14 amino acids. CDR1 and CDR2 (germline): SGHTA, FQGNSA. With 5 bases clipped from V and 2 bases from J, the junction kept 5 bases outside the gene matches. The CDR3 coding sequence is TGTGCCAGCAGCGGCGGGAGTGAGCAAGAGACCCAGTACTTC. Translating it yields CASSGGSEQETQYF. Full variable domain (missing parts from reference TRBV7-2 and TRBJ2-5): GAGVSQSPSNKVTEKGKDVELRCDPISGHTALYWYRQSLGQGLEFLIYFQGNSAPDKSGLPSDRFSAERTGGSVSTLTIQRTQQEDSAVYLCASSGGSEQETQYFGPGTRLLVL.

This chain uses TRBV5-4 with TRBJ1-3, with D unclear. The germline gives CDR1 SGHNT, CDR2 YYREEE (reference sequence). The CDR3 spans 14 residues. The germline V and J ends were trimmed by 4 bases and 0 bases, with 8 bases remaining between them. The CDR3, as DNA: TGTGCCAGCAGCCCCGGGTACTCTGGAAACACCATATATTTT. This translates into CASSPGYSGNTIYF. Looking up the rest from reference TRBV5-4 and TRBJ1-3 gives the full variable domain: ETGVTQSPTHLIKTRGQQVTLRCSSQSGHNTVSWYQQALGQGPQFIFQYYREEENGRGNFPPRFSGLQFPNYSSELNVNALELDDSALYLCASSPGYSGNTIYFGEGSWLTVV.

The chain recombines TRBV5-1 with TRBJ2-6, with D possibly being TRBD1 (5 bases). CDR1 and CDR2 from the germline V gene are SGHRS and YFSETQ. The V and J ends lost 8 bases and 1 base respectively, with 13 bases between them. The CDR3 totals 15 residues. CDR3 DNA: TGCGCCAGTAGTGCAGGGTCTTCTGGGGCCAACGTCCTGACTTTC. This translates into CASSAGSSGANVLTF.

This sequence joins TRBV11-1 and TRBJ1-3, with TRBD1 matching 9 bases. Germline lookup yields CDR1 SGHAT and CDR2 FQDESV (reference sequence). With V trimmed by 5 bases and J by 0 bases, 8 bases remained unmatched. The CDR3 has 17 residues. This CDR3 reads CASSIQGQGSSGNTIYF. CDR3 nucleotide sequence: TGTGCCAGCAGCATCCAAGGACAGGGGAGCTCTGGAAACACCATATATTTT.

The V gene is TRBV9, the J gene TRBJ2-5, with D hard to call. Germline lookup yields CDR1 SGDLS and CDR2 YYNGEE. This CDR3 is 15 amino acids long. V dropped 0 bases and J dropped 3 bases, with 12 bases sitting between them. The CDR3: CASSVANSIKETQYF. CDR3 bases: TGTGCCAGCAGCGTAGCCAACTCAATCAAAGAGACCCAGTACTTC.

The V and J genes are TRBV19 and TRBJ1-2; 7 bases agree with TRBD1. V gave up 8 bases and J gave up 6 bases; unmatched junction bases: 15. CDR3 size: 15 residues. Germline CDR1 LNHDA, CDR2 SQIVND (reference sequence). CDR3 DNA: TGTGCCAGTGCCGATTGGAGAACAGGGGCCCATGGCTACACCTTC. Protein: CASADWRTGAHGYTF.

V usage is TRBV11-1 and J usage is TRBJ2-2, with 11 positions matching TRBD2. The CDR3 runs 17 residues. Per germline, CDR1 SGHAT and CDR2 FQDESV (reference sequence). V shed 5 bases, J shed 6 bases, and the junction held 11 bases outside the gene matches. CDR3 nucleotide sequence: TGTGCCAGCAGCGGATCCCTTAGCGGGAGGGCCGCCGGGGAGCTGTTTTTT. It translates to CASSGSLSGRAAGELFF.

The chain joins TRBV9 to TRBJ2-2; D remains unclear. The V and J ends lost 0 bases and 3 bases respectively, with 3 bases between them. This CDR3 has 13 residues. Germline values: CDR1 SGDLS, CDR2 YYNGEE. CDR3 nucleotides: TGTGCCAGCAGCGTAGTGGACACCGGGGAGCTGTTTTTT. Translating it yields CASSVVDTGELFF. Full variable domain (rest looked up from reference TRBV9 and TRBJ2-2): DSGVTQTPKHLITATGQRVTLRCSPRSGDLSVYWYQQSLDQGLQFLIQYYNGEERAKGNILERFSAQQFPDLHSELNLSSLELGDSALYFCASSVVDTGELFFGEGSRLTVL.

The rearrangement links TRBV7-3 to TRBJ2-5; 8 bases are a match to TRBD1. Germline V CDR1 and CDR2: SGHTA, FQGTGA. J was trimmed by 5 bases and V by 5 bases; bases with no gene match: 10. This CDR3 has 15 residues. The CDR3 region is CASSPTGAGGETQYF. Written as DNA, the CDR3 is TGTGCCAGCAGCCCGACAGGGGCAGGAGGGGAGACCCAGTACTTC. The full variable domain, completed using reference TRBV7-3 and TRBJ2-5, is GAGVSQTPSNKVTEKGKYVELRCDPISGHTALYWYRQSLGQGPEFLIYFQGTGAADDSGLPNDRFFAVRPEGSVSTLKIQRTERGDSAVYLCASSPTGAGGETQYFGPGTRLLVL.

V usage is TRBV5-1 and J usage is TRBJ2-7; 8 bases are shared with TRBD2. The germline V gene has CDR1 SGHRS and CDR2 YFSETQ. This CDR3 spans 16 amino acids. With 4 bases clipped from V and 0 bases from J, the junction kept 9 bases outside the gene matches. The CDR3 here is CASSQAGALSSYEQYF. The CDR3 coding sequence is TGCGCCAGCAGCCAAGCGGGGGCCCTCAGCTCCTACGAGCAGTACTTC.

J is TRBJ2-7 and V is TRBV28, with TRBD2 matching over 7 bases. Trimming at V came to 2 bases and at J to 6 bases, leaving 10 bases not matched to a gene. From germline, CDR1 is MDHEN and CDR2 SYDVKM. This CDR3 comprises 15 residues. The DNA of the CDR3 is TGTGCCAGCAGTTTAGAACCGGGGGGTCAGGGCGAGCAGTACTTC. Protein: CASSLEPGGQGEQYF. The whole variable domain, remainder taken from reference TRBV28 and TRBJ2-7, is DVKVTQSSRYLVKRTGEKVFLECVQDMDHENMFWYRQDPGLGLRLIYFSYDVKMKEKGDIPEGYSVSREKKERFSLILESASTNQTSMYLCASSLEPGGQGEQYFGPGTRLTVT.

The rearrangement uses TRBV23-1 and TRBJ1-1, with 11 bases matching TRBD1. TRBV23-1 is an open reading frame whose function is uncertain. The CDR3 is 11 residues long. The CDR3 is CRDRGYTEAFF. DNA for the CDR3: TGCCGGGACAGGGGGTATACTGAAGCTTTCTTT.

The chain combines TRBV28 with TRBJ2-7; a possible D gene is TRBD2 (6 bases). The CDR3 spans 14 residues. Germline-derived CDR1 and CDR2 are MDHEN and SYDVKM. Deletions cut 7 bases from V and 4 bases from J, with 17 bases between. The DNA of the CDR3 is TGTGCCAGCACGGGGGACGGTTTAGGGTACGAGCAGTACTTC. Translation: CASTGDGLGYEQYF.

Relative to its sample, this clone is medium-sized. V usage is TRBV20-1 and J usage is TRBJ2-5; D could derive from TRBD1 or TRBD2 (5 bases each). This CDR3 is 11 amino acids long. Germline assignment: CDR1 DFQATT and CDR2 SNEGSKA (reference sequence). The V end was cut by 6 bases, the J end by 5 bases, with 10 bases between. CDR3 loop: CSAGTSETQYF. The CDR3 bases are TGCAGTGCAGGGACCTCTGAGACCCAGTACTTC.